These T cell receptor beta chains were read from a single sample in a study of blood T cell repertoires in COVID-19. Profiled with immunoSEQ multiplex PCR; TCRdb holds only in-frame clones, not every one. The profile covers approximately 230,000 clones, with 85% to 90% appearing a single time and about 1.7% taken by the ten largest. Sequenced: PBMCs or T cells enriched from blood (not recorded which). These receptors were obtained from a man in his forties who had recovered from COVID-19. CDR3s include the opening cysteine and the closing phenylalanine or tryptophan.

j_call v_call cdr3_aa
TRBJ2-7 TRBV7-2 CASSLDRQTYEQYF
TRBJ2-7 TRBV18 CASSTSAYEQYF
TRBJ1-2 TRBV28 CASSGTSVNYGYTF
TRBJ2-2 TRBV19 CASIPGTGGGTGELFF
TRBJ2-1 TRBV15 CATSRDTTSGSRDNEQFF
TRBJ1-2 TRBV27 CASSFQQGHGGYTF
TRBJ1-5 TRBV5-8 CASSGTGGRQPQHF
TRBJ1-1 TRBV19 CASRRQLNTEAFF
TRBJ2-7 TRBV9 CASSVDLTGRSSEQYF
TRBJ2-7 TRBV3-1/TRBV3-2 CASSRGGAGVYEQYF
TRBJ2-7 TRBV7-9 CASSLEEWGRGYEQYF
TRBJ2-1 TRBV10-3 CAISWDSQDEQFF
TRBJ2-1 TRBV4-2 CASSQEYQARNEQFF
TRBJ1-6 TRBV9 CASSVGAAPGQGNNSPLHF
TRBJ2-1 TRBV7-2 CASSLWTYNEQFF
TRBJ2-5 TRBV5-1 CASKTGGYQETQYF
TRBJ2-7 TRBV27 CASSLLGKPYEQYF
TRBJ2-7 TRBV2 CASSTGTSRSEQYF
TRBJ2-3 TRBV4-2 CASSLASGTSLSTDTQYF
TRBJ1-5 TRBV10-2 CASSDRDWNQPQHF
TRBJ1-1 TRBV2 CASNLYTEAFF
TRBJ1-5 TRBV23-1 CASSQRQDRARNQPQHF
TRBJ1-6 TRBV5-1 CASSLDAGGTSPLHF
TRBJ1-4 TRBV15 CATSRVRERGEKLFF
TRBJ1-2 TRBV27 CASSPTGVYGYTF
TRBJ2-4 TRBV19 CASSIEEQAVAKNIQYF
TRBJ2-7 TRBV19 CASSTGTGGKANF
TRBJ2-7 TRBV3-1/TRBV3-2 CASSWSGGYYEQYF
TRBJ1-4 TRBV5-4 CASTENEKLFF
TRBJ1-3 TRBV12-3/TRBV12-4 CASSFIRDSGYF
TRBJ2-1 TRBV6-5 CASSYEGSSYNEQFF
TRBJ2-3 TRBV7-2 CASSLIPSGGLSATQYF
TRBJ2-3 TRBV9 CASSALAGGLTDTQYF
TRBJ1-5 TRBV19 CASRPDGQPQHF
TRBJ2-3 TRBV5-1 CASSLAGRWGTDTQYF
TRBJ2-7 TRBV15 CATSSHRGHEQYF
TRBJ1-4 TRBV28 CASSLLRQATNEKLFF